This T cell receptor beta chain was captured by sequencing in a study of blood T cell repertoires in COVID-19. As for the study in general: PBMCs, B-cell-depleted T cells, or T cells provided the cDNA or gDNA that made up the material.

Using immunoSEQ multiplex PCR, the repertoire was profiled, and TCRdb retains in-frame clones only, with some absent. The sample has about 120,000 clones; over 70% are singletons. Trimming stripped 3 bases from V and 7 bases from J, with 10 bases between. The germline gives CDR1 SQVTM, CDR2 ANQGSEA. This CDR3 contains 12 residues. This receptor was taken from a man between 65 and 85 years old with acute or convalescent COVID-19. The J gene is TRBJ2-1, the V gene TRBV29-1; tentative D call: TRBD2 (6 bases). The sample taken for sequencing was peripheral blood. The CDR3 sequence is CSVDGGVNEQFF. The CDR3 nucleotides read TGCAGCGTTGACGGCGGGGTAAATGAGCAGTTCTTC.